This T cell receptor (beta chain) was documented in a study of cytomegalovirus exposure and HLA in healthy donors. Study overall: As released early, the data held some 80 million unique TCRs from HLA-typed donors. Study-wide results and limits: In a later analysis, TCR beta V- and J-gene trimming showed a link to a missense DCLRE1C variant. TCR sequences were mostly rare, though some public TCRs occurred in many donors.

Germline assignment: CDR1 MNHNS and CDR2 SASEGT. V was pared by 0 bases and J by 4 bases, with 12 bases between. The CDR3 has 15 residues. Likely unrecorded immune exposures existed in these nominally healthy donors. This clone was seen a handful of times. Its antigen is unknown. The primer mix had 60 Vbeta and 13 Jbeta primers. The method was immunoSEQ multiplex PCR; TCRdb's version includes in-frame clones alone and lacks a portion of them. The data contain about 210,000 clones, around 86% of them singletons. V gene TRBV6-1 combines with J gene TRBJ1-2; D possibly corresponds to TRBD1 (6 bases). The TCR was taken from a woman aged 50 to 65 in good health and CMV-seropositive. What was sequenced was PBMCs. The CDR3 protein is CASSEAGAGSYGYTF. The CDR3 DNA follows: TGTGCCAGCAGTGAAGCGGGGGCAGGGAGCTATGGCTACACCTTC.